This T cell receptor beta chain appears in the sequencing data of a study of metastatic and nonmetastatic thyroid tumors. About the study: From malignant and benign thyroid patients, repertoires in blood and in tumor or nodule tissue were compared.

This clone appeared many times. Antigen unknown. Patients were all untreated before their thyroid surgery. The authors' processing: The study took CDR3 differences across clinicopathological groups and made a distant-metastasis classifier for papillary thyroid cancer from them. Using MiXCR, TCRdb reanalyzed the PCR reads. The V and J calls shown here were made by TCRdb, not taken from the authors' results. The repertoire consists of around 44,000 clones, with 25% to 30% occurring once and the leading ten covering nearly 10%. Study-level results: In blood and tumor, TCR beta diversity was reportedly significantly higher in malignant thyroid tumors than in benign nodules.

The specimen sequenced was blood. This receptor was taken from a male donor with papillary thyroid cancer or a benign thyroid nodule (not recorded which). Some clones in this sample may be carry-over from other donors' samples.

For the CDR3, the DNA is TGCGCCAGCAGGGCAGGGGTAAACACTGAAGCTTTCTTT. Translating gives CASRAGVNTEAFF. This chain connects TRBV5-1 to TRBJ1-1, with D possibly being TRBD1 (6 bases). V was clipped by 5 bases and J by 2 bases, with 10 bases between them. Germline assignment: CDR1 SGHRS and CDR2 YFSETQ. The CDR3 has 13 residues.